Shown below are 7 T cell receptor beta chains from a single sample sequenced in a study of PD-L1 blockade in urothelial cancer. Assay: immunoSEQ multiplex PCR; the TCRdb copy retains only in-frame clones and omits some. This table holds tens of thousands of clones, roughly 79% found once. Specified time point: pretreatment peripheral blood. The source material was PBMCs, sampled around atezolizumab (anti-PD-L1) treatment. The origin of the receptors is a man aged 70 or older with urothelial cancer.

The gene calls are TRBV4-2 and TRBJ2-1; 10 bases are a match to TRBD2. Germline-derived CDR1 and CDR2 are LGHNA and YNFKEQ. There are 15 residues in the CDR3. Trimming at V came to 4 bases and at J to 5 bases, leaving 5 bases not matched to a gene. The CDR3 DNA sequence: TGTGCCAGCAGCCCCGGACTAGCGGACCACAATGAGCAGTTCTTC. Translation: CASSPGLADHNEQFF.

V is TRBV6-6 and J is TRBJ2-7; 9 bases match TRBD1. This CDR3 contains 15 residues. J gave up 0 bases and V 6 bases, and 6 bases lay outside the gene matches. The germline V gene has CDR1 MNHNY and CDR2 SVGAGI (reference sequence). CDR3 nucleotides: TGTGCCAGCAGATTAAGGACAGGGGCCTCCTACGAGCAGTACTTC. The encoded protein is CASRLRTGASYEQYF.

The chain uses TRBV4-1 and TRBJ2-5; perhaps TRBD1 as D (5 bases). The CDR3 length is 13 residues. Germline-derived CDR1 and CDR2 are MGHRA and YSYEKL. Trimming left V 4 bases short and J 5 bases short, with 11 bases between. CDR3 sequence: CASSRQGTETQYF. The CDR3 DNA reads TGCGCCAGCAGCCGCCAGGGAACCGAGACCCAGTACTTC.

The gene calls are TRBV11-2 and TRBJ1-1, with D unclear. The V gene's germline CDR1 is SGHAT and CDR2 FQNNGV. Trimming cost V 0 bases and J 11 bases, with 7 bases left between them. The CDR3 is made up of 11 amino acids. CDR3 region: CASSLDRPAFF. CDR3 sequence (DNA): TGTGCCAGCAGCTTAGATCGTCCGGCTTTCTTT. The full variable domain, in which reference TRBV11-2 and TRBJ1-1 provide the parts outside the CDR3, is EAGVAQSPRYKIIEKRQSVAFWCNPISGHATLYWYQQILGQGPKLLIQFQNNGVVDDSQLPKDRFSAERLKGVDSTLKIQPAKLEDSAVYLCASSLDRPAFFGQGTRLTVV.

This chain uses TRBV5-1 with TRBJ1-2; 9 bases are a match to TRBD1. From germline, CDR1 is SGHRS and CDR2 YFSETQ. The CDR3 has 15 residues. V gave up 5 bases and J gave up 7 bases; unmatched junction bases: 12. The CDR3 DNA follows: TGCGCCAGCAGTTTAACAGGGGGCGAAGATTTTGGCTACACCTTC. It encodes CASSLTGGEDFGYTF.

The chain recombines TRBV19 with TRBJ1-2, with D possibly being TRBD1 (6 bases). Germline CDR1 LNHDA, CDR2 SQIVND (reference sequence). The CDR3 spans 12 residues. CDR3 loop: CVSGGALYGYTF. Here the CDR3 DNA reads TGTGTCTCGGGGGGGGCCTTGTATGGCTACACCTTC.

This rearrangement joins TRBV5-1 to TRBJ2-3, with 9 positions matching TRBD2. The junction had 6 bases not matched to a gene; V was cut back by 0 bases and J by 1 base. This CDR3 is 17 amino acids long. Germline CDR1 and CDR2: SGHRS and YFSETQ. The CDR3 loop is CASSLDSSGEGTDTQYF. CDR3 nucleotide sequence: TGCGCCAGCAGCTTGGATTCTAGCGGGGAAGGCACAGATACGCAGTATTTT. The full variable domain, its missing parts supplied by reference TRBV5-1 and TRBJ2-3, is KAGVTQTPRYLIKTRGQQVTLSCSPISGHRSVSWYQQTPGQGLQFLFEYFSETQRNKGNFPGRFSGRQFSNSRSEMNVSTLELGDSALYLCASSLDSSGEGTDTQYFGPGTRLTVL.